Below, 22 T cell receptor beta chains from the same sample are listed, as sequenced in a study of cytomegalovirus exposure and HLA in healthy donors. PCR primers comprised 60 Vbeta and 13 Jbeta primers. Method: immunoSEQ multiplex PCR; TCRdb's copy keeps in-frame clones and lacks some. The sample yields 75,000 to 100,000 clones, 60% to 80% seen once. The specimen sequenced was PBMCs. The receptors stem from a female donor in good health and CMV-seronegative.

This rearrangement joins TRBV19 to TRBJ2-7, with 10 bases lining up with TRBD2. The germline V gene encodes CDR1 LNHDA and CDR2 SQIVND (reference sequence). CDR3 size: 16 residues. Germline trimming cut 5 bases from V and 3 bases from J; bases unmatched to any gene: 10. For the CDR3, the DNA is TGTGCCAGTAGTCCTCGGGGGACTAGCGCAAACTACGAGCAGTACTTC. Translated, it gives CASSPRGTSANYEQYF. Looking up the rest from reference TRBV19 and TRBJ2-7 gives the full variable domain: DGGITQSPKYLFRKEGQNVTLSCEQNLNHDAMYWYRQDPGQGLRLIYYSQIVNDFQKGDIAEGYSVSREKKESFPLTVTSAQKNPTAFYLCASSPRGTSANYEQYFGPGTRLTVT.

This clone was found many times. V is TRBV2 and J is TRBJ2-2; tentatively, D is TRBD2 (5 bases). This CDR3 comprises 15 residues. Trimming pared 8 bases from V and 2 bases from J, leaving 15 bases between. Germline V gene sequence: CDR1 SNHLY, CDR2 FYNNEI. The CDR3 bases are TGTGCCAGCGAAGAAAGCGGACTTAACACCGGGGAGCTGTTTTTT. Translation: CASEESGLNTGELFF. The variable domain in full, completed from reference TRBV2 and TRBJ2-2, reads EPEVTQTPSHQVTQMGQEVILRCVPISNHLYFYWYRQILGQKVEFLVSFYNNEISEKSEIFDDQFSVERPDGSNFTLKIRSTKLEDSAMYFCASEESGLNTGELFFGEGSRLTVL.

CDR3 nucleotide sequence: TGTGCCAGCTCACCATACCCCAGGGGCACTGAAGCTTTCTTT. It yields the protein CASSPYPRGTEAFF. The chain couples TRBV18 to TRBJ1-1; weak D call: TRBD1 (6 bases). The CDR3 length is 14 residues. Trimming shortened V by 2 bases and J by 4 bases, and 11 bases separated the two germline ends. The germline gives CDR1 KGHSH, CDR2 LQKENI.

The V call is TRBV29-1, the J call TRBJ2-7; 11 positions agree with TRBD1. Losses at the gene ends were 8 bases for V and 3 bases for J; bases not matched to a gene: 9. The CDR3 contains 14 residues. The germline V gene has CDR1 SQVTM and CDR2 ANQGSEA. CDR3 region: CSRDRGSPLYEQYF. In DNA, the CDR3 is TGCAGCCGGGACAGGGGGTCACCCCTCTACGAGCAGTACTTC.

The chain couples TRBV18 to TRBJ2-3; tentative D call: TRBD1 (7 bases). Germline loops: CDR1 KGHSH, CDR2 LQKENI. The V end was cut by 4 bases, the J end by 3 bases, with 17 bases between. The CDR3 loop spans 16 amino acids. CDR3 in amino acids: CASSRYTGEATDTQYF. The CDR3, as DNA: TGTGCCAGCTCACGCTACACAGGGGAGGCTACAGATACGCAGTATTTT.

The rearrangement joins TRBV4-1 to TRBJ1-4; D call uncertain. Trimming stripped 0 bases from V and 5 bases from J, with 10 bases between. Per the germline V gene, CDR1 is MGHRA and CDR2 is YSYEKL. The CDR3 totals 15 residues. The CDR3 nucleotides read TGCGCCAGCAGCCAAGAGTCGACACCCAATGAAAAACTGTTTTTT. Its translation: CASSQESTPNEKLFF.

The chain combines TRBV7-8 with TRBJ1-1; D unclear. Trimming removed 4 bases at V and 1 base at J, with 13 bases between. From germline, CDR1 is SGHVS and CDR2 FQNEAQ. This CDR3 comprises 15 residues. This chain's CDR3 is CASSSQTRGNTEAFF. The DNA for the CDR3 is TGTGCCAGCAGCTCGCAGACCCGGGGGAACACTGAAGCTTTCTTT.

This clone was recorded a few times. The V and J genes are TRBV5-4 and TRBJ1-1, with no clear D. Germline V lookup: CDR1 SGHNT, CDR2 YYREEE (reference sequence). The CDR3 length is 15 residues. V was cut by 4 bases and J by 1 base, with 14 bases left in between. CDR3 loop: CASSGLGRQNTEAFF. The DNA for the CDR3 is TGTGCCAGCAGCGGACTTGGACGGCAGAACACTGAAGCTTTCTTT.

J is TRBJ1-1 and V is TRBV30; tentative D call: TRBD1 (6 bases). Trimming left V 2 bases short and J 6 bases short, with 13 bases between. The CDR3 covers 13 residues. From germline, CDR1 is GTSNPN and CDR2 SVGIG (reference sequence). In nucleotides, the CDR3 is TGTGCCTGGAGTAGTCGACAGGCCTCTGAAGCTTTCTTT. Its protein is CAWSSRQASEAFF.

This chain connects TRBV4-1 to TRBJ2-3, with D tentatively TRBD2 (6 bases). Germline-derived CDR1 and CDR2 are MGHRA and YSYEKL. The length of the CDR3 is 13 residues. The germline V and J ends were trimmed by 3 bases and 3 bases, with 7 bases remaining between them. CDR3 DNA sequence: TGCGCCAGCAGCCATGCGGGGACAGATACGCAGTATTTT. Translating gives CASSHAGTDTQYF.

The rearrangement joins TRBV11-3 to TRBJ2-2; unclear D gene. Germline V CDR1 and CDR2: SGHNT, YENEEA. Between the trimmed V and J ends, which lost 5 bases and 5 bases, there was a span of 9 bases. CDR3 length: 13 residues. The CDR3 loop is CASSPRLTGELFF. In nucleotides, the CDR3 is TGTGCCAGCAGCCCCCGTCTGACCGGGGAGCTGTTTTTT.

The rearrangement uses TRBV18 and TRBJ1-2, with D unresolved. Germline CDR1 and CDR2: KGHSH and LQKENI. V was pared by 3 bases and J by 3 bases, with 20 bases between. The CDR3 covers 17 residues. The chain's CDR3 is CASSPISGQSGDYGYTF. CDR3 sequence (DNA): TGTGCCAGCTCACCCATTTCGGGTCAATCTGGCGACTATGGCTACACCTTC.

The V call is TRBV30, the J call TRBJ2-1; maybe TRBD2 (6 bases). Germline loops: CDR1 GTSNPN, CDR2 SVGIG (reference sequence). Deletions cut 4 bases from V and 9 bases from J, with 22 bases between. This CDR3 has 15 amino acids. The CDR3 DNA follows: TGTGCCTGGAAGGAGCCGGGGCGCGGGATCGGTGAGCAGTTCTTC. It specifies CAWKEPGRGIGEQFF.

V is TRBV4-3 and J is TRBJ2-3, with D possibly TRBD1 on 7 matching bases. Germline CDR1 LGHNA, CDR2 YSLEER. The ends were cut back, 1 base at V and 4 bases at J, with 12 bases in the middle. CDR3 length equals 15 residues. CDR3 residues: CASSQAEGAPDTQYF. In DNA form, the CDR3 reads TGCGCCAGCAGCCAAGCGGAGGGGGCCCCAGATACGCAGTATTTT.

The V and J genes are TRBV29-1 and TRBJ1-1, with a weak D call TRBD1 (6 bases). Germline V gene lookup returns CDR1 SQVTM and CDR2 ANQGSEA. The ends were cut back, 5 bases at V and 3 bases at J, with 10 bases in the middle. CDR3 length equals 12 residues. CDR3 region: CSVSRQDTEAFF. CDR3 DNA: TGCAGCGTTTCCAGACAGGACACTGAAGCTTTCTTT.

This clone was counted only a few times. The J gene is TRBJ2-7, the V gene TRBV30, with D possibly TRBD2 on 7 matching bases. Per the germline V gene, CDR1 is GTSNPN and CDR2 is SVGIG (reference sequence). CDR3 length equals 14 residues. V was trimmed by 2 bases and J by 2 bases, leaving 13 bases between them. The CDR3 is CAWSWGGIAYEQYF. In nucleotides, the CDR3 is TGTGCCTGGAGTTGGGGGGGCATAGCCTACGAGCAGTACTTC.

The CDR3 spells CASTIISWAGSGNEQFF. Written as DNA, the CDR3 is TGTGCCAGCACCATCATTTCTTGGGCGGGAAGTGGAAATGAGCAGTTCTTC. The rearrangement joins TRBV7-9 to TRBJ2-1; maybe TRBD2 (6 bases). In germline, CDR1 is SEHNR, CDR2 FQNEAQ (reference sequence). The CDR3 extends over 17 amino acids. V dropped 7 bases and J dropped 7 bases, with 26 bases sitting between them.

The chain uses TRBV29-1 and TRBJ2-5, with no clear D. Germline CDR1 and CDR2: SQVTM and ANQGSEA. The V end lost 3 bases, the J end lost 1 base, and 6 bases lay between the germline ends. The CDR3 is 12 residues long. CDR3 protein: CSVEASQETQYF. The CDR3 nucleotides read TGCAGCGTTGAGGCTAGCCAAGAGACCCAGTACTTC.

V gene TRBV6-5 combines with J gene TRBJ1-1; 11 bases map to TRBD1. The CDR3 is 15 residues long. J gave up 5 bases and V 4 bases, and 6 bases lay outside the gene matches. Germline assignment: CDR1 MNHEY and CDR2 SVGAGI. CDR3 sequence (DNA): TGTGCCAGCAGTTTTCGGACAGGGGGCCTTACTGAAGCTTTCTTT. It translates to CASSFRTGGLTEAFF.

V is TRBV30 and J is TRBJ2-7, with 10 bases matching TRBD1. There are 13 residues in the CDR3. CDR1 is GTSNPN and CDR2 is SVGIG in the germline V gene (reference sequence). Losses at the gene ends were 5 bases for V and 1 base for J; bases not matched to a gene: 2. The CDR3 DNA is TGTGCCTGGGGGACAGGGGATTCCTACGAGCAGTACTTC. Translation gives CAWGTGDSYEQYF.

The chain joins TRBV11-3 to TRBJ1-4; 8 bases align to TRBD1. Trimming cost V 2 bases and J 6 bases; bases outside gene matches: 2. Germline assignment: CDR1 SGHNT and CDR2 YENEEA. The CDR3 covers 14 residues. CDR3 sequence reads: CASSLSGGYEKLFF. In DNA form, the CDR3 reads TGTGCCAGCAGCTTATCAGGGGGCTATGAAAAACTGTTTTTT.

The chain combines TRBV19 with TRBJ1-4; the D is unclear. CDR3 length: 12 residues. V was clipped by 9 bases and J by 6 bases, with 11 bases between them. The germline V gene encodes CDR1 LNHDA and CDR2 SQIVND (reference sequence). The CDR3 sequence: CARDPEDEKLFF. The CDR3 DNA follows: TGTGCCAGAGATCCTGAGGATGAAAAACTGTTTTTT. Based on the CDR3 plus reference TRBV19 and TRBJ1-4, the full variable domain is DGGITQSPKYLFRKEGQNVTLSCEQNLNHDAMYWYRQDPGQGLRLIYYSQIVNDFQKGDIAEGYSVSREKKESFPLTVTSAQKNPTAFYLCARDPEDEKLFFGSGTQLSVL.